The source of this T cell receptor (beta chain) is a study of PD-L1 blockade in urothelial cancer (dated 2017 in TCRdb). In terms of the full investigation: All patients started therapy at some point between 2014 and 2016 and received atezolizumab 1,200 mg intravenously every 3 weeks. About 90% of the 29 patients were identified as males with urothelial cancer of bladder origin, and a prior smoking history was reported by 18 of 29 patients. An ECOG performance status of 0 or 1 was recorded for the patients, and 0 to 3 prior chemotherapy regimens had been received by the patients. Blood samples were analyzed at two time points: 3 weeks after treatment start (second dose) and 6 weeks after treatment start. A median of about 150,000 T cells and 85,000 or so unique TCRs was obtained from blood samples, and a median clonality of roughly 0.082 was observed. The study was an exploratory multi-omic analysis of somatic, immune and clinical correlates of response to PD-L1 blockade with atezolizumab in urothelial cancer. Pretreatment tumor samples and matched peripheral blood, collected serially before and after atezolizumab treatment, underwent TCR sequencing. Durable clinical benefit meant progression-free survival longer than 6 months, and TCR features were also tested against progression-free and overall survival. In the same patients who had TCR sequencing, pretreatment tumors also underwent whole exome sequencing and RNA sequencing. Nine patients achieved durable clinical benefit and around 19 did not. Around 29 patients had pretreatment blood TCR-seq, roughly 25 had at least one posttreatment blood collection, and roughly 25 had tumor TCR-seq. Study-wide findings and limitations: Because of the small sample size (n ≈ 31) and the many exploratory analyses performed, the results are intended to be regarded as hypothesis-generating. At 3 weeks after the start of treatment, tumor-associated TCR clones in peripheral blood had expanded more in patients with durable benefit (n ≈ 20, p = 0.022). Improved progression-free and overall survival was associated with having pretreatment peripheral blood TCR clonality below the median.

The cohort comprised 25 to 35 patients with locally advanced or metastatic urothelial carcinoma treated at Memorial Sloan Kettering on a trial protocol. Peripheral blood mononuclear cells were collected pretreatment and during treatment, with between 1 and 8 total time points obtained per patient. The Qiagen DNeasy Blood extraction kit was used to purify genomic DNA from total PBMCs and tumor samples. PBMCs were collected pretreatment and during treatment, and were isolated and stored as previously described. In this sample, this clone turned up once. The target of this receptor is not known. Per-base quality was not reported, and no clone a single base away is much larger than it. The germline V gene provides CDR1 LGHNA and CDR2 YNFKEQ. The CDR3, cysteine through phenylalanine, is 13 amino acids long. This entry keeps only the CDR3 DNA: 39 bases, framed from base 1. The junction carries 9 bases between V and J, which are trimmed by 4 bases and 2 bases respectively.

Each PCR received spiked-in synthetic TCR analog templates so that absolute template abundance could be estimated from read counts. Using the immunoSEQ assay, TCRbeta CDR3 regions were amplified from genomic DNA with bias-controlled V and J gene primers. Sequencing of rearranged TCRbeta segments was performed at approximately 20X coverage. Per the original workflow: Clustering was used to correct sequencing errors, and CDR3s were annotated against IMGT to assign V, D and J genes. Downstream analyses used only productive TCRbeta rearrangements and left out out-of-frame or stop-codon sequences. To compute clonality, Shannon entropy was normalized by the log of the number of unique productive sequences and then subtracted from one. Clones differing between time points or between blood and tumor were identified using Fisher's exact test with Benjamini-Hochberg correction, with an adjusted p below 0.01 applied as the threshold. The source is immuneACCESS, and TCRdb retained only in-frame sequences with V and J called. Part of the clones is not carried over; for the studies checked, unresolved V genes explain less than half of this, and the remainder is unexplained. V, J and clone size are those of that table, while D and trimming were read from the DNA. For this sample the table gives about 21,000 clones, of which 90% were detected only once. The ten largest clones capture more than 15% of the sample.

Material: PBMCs, obtained around atezolizumab (anti-PD-L1) treatment. This sequence was found in a woman aged 55-70 years with urothelial cancer. This chain joins TRBV4-2 to TRBJ2-7; the D gene is not confidently resolved. The bases read TGTGCCAGCAGCCGCGATACCCCCTACGAGCAGTACTTC. Translation gives CASSRDTPYEQYF.